This is a list of T cell receptor beta chains from one sample in a study of blood T cell repertoires in COVID-19. TCRdb keeps only in-frame clones here, not all; method: immunoSEQ multiplex PCR. The profile shows roughly 90,000 clones, 70% to 90% of them singletons. Specimen: peripheral blood. The receptors originated from a middle-aged man with COVID-19, enrolled during active disease. Each CDR3 is given without its conserved first and last residue.

>TRBJ2-3|TRBV5-5
ASSLDWRAGDTQY
>TRBJ2-2|TRBV5-6
ASSLVTGDTGELF
>TRBJ2-7|TRBV11-2
ASSLEQGAKQY
>TRBJ2-7|TRBV5-1
ASSLSGAGPLEQY
>TRBJ2-2|TRBV5-1
ASSSGQNTGELF
>TRBJ2-2|TRBV10-3
AISESEGRAGELF
>TRBJ2-1|TRBV2
ASSEALGPQSSYNEQF
>TRBJ1-2|TRBV18
ASSPGQGNGYT
>TRBJ1-4|TRBV4-1
ASSRYRGANEKLF
>TRBJ2-7|TRBV9
ASSVNSGGSSYEQY
>TRBJ2-7|TRBV4-2
ASSPTGKRGYEQY
>TRBJ1-2|TRBV6-1
ASSEQSAFFSGYT
>TRBJ1-1|TRBV15
ATESGRMNTEAF
>TRBJ1-6|TRBV12-3/TRBV12-4
ASNRDRDSPLH
>TRBJ1-4|TRBV2
ASSRTGEKLF
>TRBJ1-3|TRBV5-5
ASSSEGVSSGNTIY
>TRBJ1-6|TRBV2
ASRSQGPSPLH
>TRBJ1-2|TRBV24-1
ATSDGQGVYGYT
>TRBJ1-4|TRBV6-5
ASSWLATNEKLF
>TRBJ1-1|TRBV7-9
ASNMDRMNTEAF
>TRBJ1-2|TRBV7-2
ASSLVNQEGYGYT
>TRBJ2-7|TRBV7-9
ASSPRTSGDYEQY
>TRBJ2-1|TRBV9
ASSTTGVEQF
>TRBJ1-2|TRBV30
AWRTRGKNYGYT
>TRBJ2-1|TRBV9
ASSSATGLAGAYNEQF
>TRBJ2-5|TRBV7-3
ASSLGGQETQY
>TRBJ1-1|TRBV12-3/TRBV12-4
ASSYTQGTEAF
>TRBJ2-1|TRBV19
ASSVKGGPWDEQF
>TRBJ2-7|TRBV29-1
SVESSGGLYEQY
>TRBJ2-7|TRBV5-8
ASSSPQGPLYSYEQY
>TRBJ1-2|TRBV7-2
ASSLADRGPGGYT
>TRBJ1-1|TRBV15
ATSRDFLRGWNTEAF
>TRBJ1-2|TRBV5-1
ASSLARGTDDYGYT
>TRBJ2-2|TRBV14
ASSQGMRGWNTGELF
>TRBJ1-1|TRBV25-1
ASKAGNTEAF
>TRBJ1-1|TRBV30
AWSLGDYKAF
>TRBJ2-2|TRBV5-4
ASSPGTGGIGELF
>TRBJ2-1|TRBV4-2
ASSQEAEAYNEQF
>TRBJ2-1|TRBV14
ASSQAPGAGVIGEQF
>TRBJ1-1|TRBV4-3
ASSQLGDTEAF
>TRBJ1-1|TRBV19
ASRRDRGMNTEAF
>TRBJ2-5|TRBV4-2
ASSQESGGGQETQY
>TRBJ1-5|TRBV23-1
ASSRQGTPAHNQPQH
>TRBJ1-4|TRBV5-1
ASSLGQPTTNEKLF
>TRBJ2-6|TRBV4-3
ASSQDDSSSGANVLT